This T cell receptor beta chain was found in a study of beta chain features in type 1 diabetes. Study-level information: Some 110,000,000 sorted cells were examined across all samples. Study-wide results and limits: In every one of the four CD4+ subsets, TCRB CDR3s were moderately but significantly shorter in Type 1 diabetes patients. VDJ junctions from type 1 diabetes patients carried fewer insertions and larger deletions. Patients' naive, central memory and Treg TCRB repertoires seemed closer to one another than those of healthy donors.

Every bit of the isolated RNA underwent reverse transcription, so sequencing read expressed TCRB transcripts. The data were produced by immunoSEQ multiplex PCR, yet TCRdb's version contains in-frame clones alone and is incomplete. The table shows about 160,000 clones, with more than 60% occurring only once. This CDR3 is built from 13 residues. Germline V gene lookup returns CDR1 GTSNPN and CDR2 SVGIG (reference sequence). About this clone itself: The antigen is unknown. One end of the junction varies from germline; a read error may be responsible.

Averaging about 100 mL, one heparinised blood draw was given by each donor. This clonotype originated in a young man with type 1 diabetes. The sample was naive CD4+ T cells from blood. This sequence joins TRBV30 and TRBJ1-2; D remains unclear. In DNA, the CDR3 is TGTGCCTGGAGTGTAAACCGGGTCTGGTCGAGGGCCTTC. It codes for CAWSVNRVWSRAF.